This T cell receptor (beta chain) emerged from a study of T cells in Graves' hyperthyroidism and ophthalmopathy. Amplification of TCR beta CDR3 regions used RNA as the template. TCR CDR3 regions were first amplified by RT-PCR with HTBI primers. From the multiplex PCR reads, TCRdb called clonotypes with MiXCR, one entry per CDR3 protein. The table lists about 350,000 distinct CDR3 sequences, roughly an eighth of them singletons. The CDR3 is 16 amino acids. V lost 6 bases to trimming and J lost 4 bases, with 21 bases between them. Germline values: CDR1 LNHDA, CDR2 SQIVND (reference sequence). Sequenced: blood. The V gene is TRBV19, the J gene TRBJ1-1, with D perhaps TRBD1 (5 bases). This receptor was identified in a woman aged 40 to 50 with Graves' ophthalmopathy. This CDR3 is CASSTPGPAGGTEAFF. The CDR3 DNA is TGTGCCAGTAGCACCCCCGGGCCGGCTGGGGGCACTGAAGCTTTCTTT.